This note documents a single T cell receptor (beta chain) sequence. Its antigen remains unknown. Measured with immunoSEQ multiplex PCR; TCRdb has only the in-frame clones, and not every one. Of tens of thousands of clones listed, over 85% are singletons. The entry originates in a study of graft-versus-host responses after intestinal transplantation. For the study at large: Anti-thymocyte globulin induction, then tacrolimus and steroids for about 3 years, went to all recipients.

Germline V lookup: CDR1 MGHRA, CDR2 YSYEKL. J was trimmed by 8 bases and V by 4 bases; bases with no gene match: 3. This CDR3 has 14 residues. The gene calls are TRBV4-1 and TRBJ2-1, with 12 nucleotides matching TRBD1. The specimen was unstimulated CD8+ T cells sorted from spleen or lymph node cells, collected before transplant. The source is a human donor who was the organ donor for an intestinal transplant. Here the CDR3 reads CASSLGTGGDEQFF. CDR3 nucleotide sequence: TGCGCCAGCAGCCTAGGGACAGGGGGCGATGAGCAGTTCTTC.